Presented here are 14 T cell receptor beta chains from one specimen sequenced in a study of shared clonotypes between healthy human individuals. Generated by immunoSEQ multiplex PCR, the TCRdb table keeps only in-frame clones and is missing some. The repertoire holds some 490,000 clones, around 73% seen once, with more than 10% in the top ten. Source material: PBMCs. The receptors were gathered from a woman aged 40 to 50 in good health. Some clones in this sample may be carry-over from other donors' samples.

The V and J genes are TRBV27 and TRBJ1-5; D might be TRBD1 (5 bases). Trimming cost V 6 bases and J 4 bases, with 13 bases left between them. The germline gives CDR1 MNHEY, CDR2 SMNVEV (reference sequence). This CDR3 region has 14 residues. The CDR3, as DNA: TGTGCCAGCAGGCTAGCGGGGGGGAATCAGCCCCAGCATTTT. Translation: CASRLAGGNQPQHF.

As concerns this clone: One base separates it from a far larger clone, so it is likely a read error. Other nucleotide sequences in the sample specify the same CDR3. V is TRBV7-2 and J is TRBJ2-7; 11 bases map to TRBD2. The CDR3 covers 15 residues. Germline V gene data show CDR1 as SGHTA and CDR2 as FQGNSA. The CDR3, as DNA: TGTGCCAGCAGCGTACTAGCGGGGGCCGCCTATGAGCAGTACTTC. Translation gives CASSVLAGAAYEQYF.

V usage is TRBV7-8 and J usage is TRBJ2-1; D ambiguous. CDR1 is SGHVS, CDR2 FQNEAQ, per germline. Trimming shortened V by 2 bases and J by 8 bases, and 10 bases separated the two germline ends. CDR3 size: 13 residues. The chain's CDR3 is CASSLIRRDEQFF. The CDR3 coding sequence is TGTGCCAGCAGCTTAATTAGGCGCGATGAGCAGTTCTTC.

This chain uses TRBV5-4 with TRBJ2-1; D call uncertain. The CDR3 covers 14 residues. Trimming shortened V by 4 bases and J by 0 bases, and 8 bases separated the two germline ends. Germline CDR1 and CDR2: SGHNT and YYREEE (reference sequence). The CDR3 is CASSLPSSYNEQFF. The CDR3 DNA reads as TGTGCCAGCAGCCTACCCAGCTCCTACAATGAGCAGTTCTTC.

The chain links TRBV9 to TRBJ2-3, with unresolved D. Trimming stripped 0 bases from V and 4 bases from J, with 9 bases between. The germline V gene encodes CDR1 SGDLS and CDR2 YYNGEE. CDR3 length: 14 amino acids. The CDR3 DNA follows: TGTGCCAGCAGCGTAGTTGACTCCTCAGATACGCAGTATTTT. This translates into CASSVVDSSDTQYF.

This clone came up once. V is TRBV7-9 and J is TRBJ2-7; the match to TRBD2 covers 10 bases. The trim removed 6 bases at V and 0 bases at J, leaving 2 bases unmatched. The CDR3 totals 14 residues. In germline, CDR1 is SEHNR, CDR2 FQNEAQ (reference sequence). CDR3 amino acids: CASRASGGSYEQYF. The CDR3, as DNA: TGTGCCAGCAGGGCTAGCGGGGGCTCCTACGAGCAGTACTTC.

V is TRBV5-1 and J is TRBJ2-3; a weak D match, TRBD2 (6 bases). The CDR3 is 15 amino acids. Trimming removed 1 base at V and 0 bases at J, with 9 bases between. Germline CDR1 reads SGHRS; CDR2 reads YFSETQ. In nucleotides, the CDR3 is TGCGCCAGCAGCTTGAGCGGGCCTAGCACAGATACGCAGTATTTT. Amino acid sequence: CASSLSGPSTDTQYF. Looking up the rest from reference TRBV5-1 and TRBJ2-3 gives the full variable domain: KAGVTQTPRYLIKTRGQQVTLSCSPISGHRSVSWYQQTPGQGLQFLFEYFSETQRNKGNFPGRFSGRQFSNSRSEMNVSTLELGDSALYLCASSLSGPSTDTQYFGPGTRLTVL.

The V call is TRBV10-2, the J call TRBJ2-3, with a tentative D call TRBD2 (6 bases). The CDR3 has 15 amino acids. In germline, CDR1 is WSHSY, CDR2 SAAADI. Trimming took off 6 bases at V and 3 bases at J, with 16 bases between the two ends. This chain's CDR3 is CASRPTQAGTDTQYF. The CDR3 bases are TGCGCCAGCAGACCGACCCAAGCGGGTACAGATACGCAGTATTTT.

This sequence joins TRBV28 and TRBJ2-7; TRBD2 aligns across 7 bases. From germline, CDR1 is MDHEN and CDR2 SYDVKM. There are 15 residues in the CDR3. Trimming at V came to 5 bases and at J to 2 bases, leaving 9 bases not matched to a gene. This CDR3 reads CASSPGGTTPYEQYF. CDR3 nucleotides: TGTGCCAGCAGTCCGGGGGGTACAACGCCCTACGAGCAGTACTTC.

The CDR3 DNA sequence: TGTGCCAGCAGCCAAGAGGCGGAGCCCCCCTACGAGCAGTACTTC. It specifies CASSQEAEPPYEQYF. V gene TRBV4-2 combines with J gene TRBJ2-5; D not certain. The J call is uncertain, as TRBJ2-7 better fits the DNA end. Germline V gene sequence: CDR1 LGHNA, CDR2 YNFKEQ. The length of the CDR3 is 15 residues.

The chain recombines TRBV28 with TRBJ2-6; TRBD1 agrees at 7 bases. The CDR3 totals 17 residues. The ends lost 6 bases at V and 3 bases at J; junction bases unmatched: 11. In germline, CDR1 is MDHEN, CDR2 SYDVKM. CDR3 loop: CASSTVRGRFGANVLTF. The CDR3 DNA is TGTGCCAGCAGCACCGTTAGGGGGCGCTTTGGGGCCAACGTCCTGACTTTC.

This clone was seen a handful of times. V gene TRBV4-2 combines with J gene TRBJ2-1; perhaps TRBD2 as D (6 bases). V lost 2 bases to trimming and J lost 8 bases, with 16 bases between them. Germline lookup yields CDR1 LGHNA and CDR2 YNFKEQ. The CDR3 totals 15 residues. The CDR3: CASSQIFRRGHEQFF. In nucleotides, the CDR3 is TGTGCCAGCAGCCAAATATTTAGGCGGGGTCATGAGCAGTTCTTC.

This clone was detected ten times or more. The chain combines TRBV18 with TRBJ2-5; D not resolved. The V gene's germline CDR1 is KGHSH and CDR2 LQKENI. The length of the CDR3 is 13 residues. V lost 3 bases and J 9 bases, leaving 14 bases between the germline ends. Here the CDR3 DNA reads TGTGCCAGCTCACCCCCTGGGGAAGTGGCCCAGTACTTC. The encoded protein is CASSPPGEVAQYF.

This clone was seen a single time. The chain links TRBV19 to TRBJ1-2; perhaps TRBD1 as D (5 bases). The V end was cut by 1 base, the J end by 8 bases, with 11 bases between. CDR3 size: 13 residues. The germline V gene encodes CDR1 LNHDA and CDR2 SQIVND (reference sequence). The chain's CDR3 is CASSIGQGVGYTF. CDR3 bases: TGTGCCAGTAGTATAGGGCAGGGCGTCGGCTACACCTTC.